Presented here are 27 T cell receptor beta chains from one specimen sequenced in a study of Tregs in tolerant kidney transplant recipients. Some clones are missing from TCRdb's copy, which holds only in-frame ones; the method was immunoSEQ multiplex PCR. The sample includes 50,000 to 55,000 clones, about 90% of them seen just once. Mixed chimerism was transient after nonmyeloablative marrow transplants from related graft donors. Sequences were derived from CD8+ T cells from blood (PBMCs), sampled 24 months after the transplant. These receptors were collected from a human patient who received a combined kidney and bone marrow transplant. Some of these T cells may belong to the graft donor.

The chain joins TRBV11-1 to TRBJ2-5; D remains ambiguous. This CDR3 spans 12 amino acids. The V gene's germline CDR1 is SGHAT and CDR2 FQDESV (reference sequence). V shed 4 bases and J shed 9 bases, with 12 bases lying between them. The CDR3 sequence: CASSYLGEAQYF. CDR3 coding DNA: TGTGCCAGCAGCTATCTGGGTGAGGCCCAGTACTTC.

The chain employs TRBV6-4 and TRBJ2-2, with 7 bases aligning to TRBD2. In germline, CDR1 is MRHNA, CDR2 SNTAGT. The V and J ends lost 8 bases and 4 bases, in that order; junction bases with no gene match: 10. This CDR3 is built from 15 residues. This CDR3 reads CASSAGALLTGELFF. The DNA of the CDR3 is TGTGCCAGCTCTGCGGGAGCGCTCCTCACCGGGGAGCTGTTTTTT.

Here the CDR3 DNA reads TGTGCCAGCAGCGTAGGAGGGGGCCGCAATCAGCCCCAGCATTTT. The encoded protein is CASSVGGGRNQPQHF. The chain carries TRBV9 and TRBJ1-5; TRBD1 matches at 7 bases. This CDR3 is built from 15 residues. The V gene's germline CDR1 is SGDLS and CDR2 YYNGEE. Germline trimming cut 0 bases from V and 2 bases from J; bases unmatched to any gene: 2.

This chain joins TRBV6-4 and TRBJ2-2, with 13 bases lining up with TRBD2. The CDR3 has 16 residues. With V trimmed by 4 bases and J by 5 bases, 4 bases remained unmatched. Looked up from germline, CDR1 is MRHNA and CDR2 is SNTAGT. CDR3 bases: TGTGCCAGCAGTGGGACTAGCGGGGGCGCAACCGGGGAGCTGTTTTTT. Its translation: CASSGTSGGATGELFF.

This chain uses TRBV11-2 with TRBJ2-3; D remains unclear. Germline assignment: CDR1 SGHAT and CDR2 FQNNGV. The V gene lost 1 base and the J gene lost 0 bases, with 8 bases spanning the gap. The CDR3 extends over 15 amino acids. The CDR3 reads CASSLGAKSTDTQYF. The CDR3 nucleotides read TGTGCCAGCAGCTTAGGGGCAAAAAGCACAGATACGCAGTATTTT.

This clone was observed a few times. J is TRBJ1-1 and V is TRBV27; 12 nucleotides align to TRBD1. Germline V CDR1 and CDR2: MNHEY, SMNVEV (reference sequence). Germline trimming cut 8 bases from V and 2 bases from J; bases unmatched to any gene: 3. The CDR3 extends over 14 amino acids. The CDR3 bases are TGTGCCAGCCGGGACAGGGGGCGAAACACTGAAGCTTTCTTT. Protein sequence: CASRDRGRNTEAFF.

This chain links TRBV7-8 with TRBJ2-1; D unresolved. CDR1 SGHVS and CDR2 FQNEAQ come from the germline V gene. The V and J ends lost 3 bases and 8 bases respectively, with 11 bases between them. The CDR3 totals 13 residues. The CDR3 region is CASSFSQVDEQFF. DNA for the CDR3: TGTGCCAGCAGCTTCAGTCAAGTTGATGAGCAGTTCTTC.

The V gene is TRBV9, the J gene TRBJ1-1; unclear D gene. The CDR3 has 16 residues. Germline V lookup: CDR1 SGDLS, CDR2 YYNGEE. V lost 3 bases and J 1 base, leaving 16 bases between the germline ends. CDR3 nucleotides: TGTGCCAGCAGCGATCCCATAGGGAGCCCGAACACTGAAGCTTTCTTT. Amino acids: CASSDPIGSPNTEAFF.

The chain links TRBV7-3 to TRBJ2-3, with D possibly matching TRBD2 (6 bases). The CDR3 has 16 amino acids. Germline values: CDR1 SGHTA, CDR2 FQGTGA. With 1 base removed from V and 1 base from J, the gap between germline ends came to 12 bases. CDR3 nucleotide sequence: TGTGCCAGCAGCTTAAGTGGTGGCGGGGGCACAGATACGCAGTATTTT. It is translated as CASSLSGGGGTDTQYF.

The chain is built from TRBV5-1 and TRBJ1-1; D may be TRBD1 (5 bases). The CDR3 spans 16 residues. V lost 2 bases and J 1 base, leaving 15 bases between the germline ends. Per germline, CDR1 SGHRS and CDR2 YFSETQ. The CDR3 nucleotides are TGCGCCAGCAGCTTCTCTGCGGGACGGCAGAACACTGAAGCTTTCTTT. Its protein product is CASSFSAGRQNTEAFF.

The rearrangement links TRBV19 to TRBJ1-5; no definite D call. This CDR3 has 15 amino acids. V lost 1 base, J lost 3 bases, and 10 bases lay in between. Looked up from germline, CDR1 is LNHDA and CDR2 is SQIVND (reference sequence). For the CDR3, the DNA is TGTGCCAGTAGTATAGGGTCAGAAACCAATCAGCCCCAGCATTTT. This encodes CASSIGSETNQPQHF.

V is TRBV9 and J is TRBJ2-7, with a tentative D call TRBD2 (5 bases). V was shortened by 4 bases and J by 0 bases, with 8 bases between the two germline ends. Looked up from germline, CDR1 is SGDLS and CDR2 is YYNGEE. This CDR3 is built from 13 residues. The CDR3 loop reads CASSSGISYEQYF. DNA for the CDR3: TGTGCCAGCAGCTCCGGGATCTCCTACGAGCAGTACTTC.

This chain links TRBV5-6 with TRBJ2-7, with 8 bases identical to TRBD2. Germline V CDR1 and CDR2: SGHDT, YYEEEE. This CDR3 region has 13 residues. The junction had 9 bases not matched to a gene; V was cut back by 4 bases and J by 9 bases. For the CDR3, the DNA is TGTGCCAGCAGCCCCGGGGGGGGGCGGGTGCAGTACTTC. Amino acids: CASSPGGGRVQYF.

The genes are TRBV7-9 and TRBJ2-5; TRBD2 agrees at 8 bases. This CDR3 contains 18 residues. V was clipped by 7 bases and J by 5 bases; unmatched bases: 21. Germline V gives CDR1 SEHNR, CDR2 FQNEAQ (reference sequence). CDR3 residues: CASTEFADSGKGLETQYF. In nucleotides, the CDR3 is TGTGCCAGCACCGAATTCGCGGATAGCGGGAAGGGGCTGGAGACCCAGTACTTC.

The table lists this clone with a few counts. J is TRBJ1-3 and V is TRBV28, with D possibly TRBD1 on 5 matching bases. The germline gives CDR1 MDHEN, CDR2 SYDVKM. V shed 7 bases and J shed 2 bases, with 12 bases lying between them. The CDR3 length is 14 residues. CDR3 sequence (DNA): TGTGCCAGCACAGGGCTAACGACTGGAAACACCATATATTTT. It yields the protein CASTGLTTGNTIYF.

CDR3 DNA sequence: TGCGCCAGCAGCCACACAAGCGGGACCACCTACGAGCAGTACTTC. Encoded protein: CASSHTSGTTYEQYF. This rearrangement joins TRBV4-3 to TRBJ2-7; TRBD2 matches 7 bases. Unmatched junction bases numbered 7, after V lost 3 bases and J lost 2 bases. CDR1 and CDR2 (germline): LGHNA, YSLEER. This CDR3 is 15 amino acids long.

This sequence joins TRBV5-6 and TRBJ1-6; 8 bases fit TRBD1. The V and J ends lost 0 bases and 7 bases, in that order; junction bases with no gene match: 0. CDR3 length: 14 residues. The germline CDR1 and CDR2 sequences are SGHDT and YYEEEE. The CDR3 nucleotides read TGTGCCAGCAGCTTGGGGGACAGGAATTCACCCCTCCACTTT. This translates into CASSLGDRNSPLHF.

This sequence joins TRBV27 and TRBJ2-7; 8 bases match TRBD1. From germline, CDR1 is MNHEY and CDR2 SMNVEV (reference sequence). Unmatched junction bases numbered 8, after V lost 6 bases and J lost 4 bases. The length of the CDR3 is 14 residues. CDR3 sequence: CASSLYQGAYEQYF. The CDR3 nucleotides are TGTGCCAGCAGCCTGTATCAGGGGGCTTACGAGCAGTACTTC.

This clone showed up just once. The rearrangement joins TRBV28 to TRBJ1-1; 8 bases fit TRBD1. Per the germline V gene, CDR1 is MDHEN and CDR2 is SYDVKM. Losses at the gene ends were 3 bases for V and 10 bases for J; bases not matched to a gene: 7. The CDR3 has 13 residues. Written as DNA, the CDR3 is TGTGCCAGCAGTTTCCGGACAGGGTTTGGAGCTTTCTTT. This encodes CASSFRTGFGAFF. The full variable domain, in which reference TRBV28 and TRBJ1-1 provide the parts outside the CDR3, is DVKVTQSSRYLVKRTGEKVFLECVQDMDHENMFWYRQDPGLGLRLIYFSYDVKMKEKGDIPEGYSVSREKKERFSLILESASTNQTSMYLCASSFRTGFGAFFGQGTRLTVV.

The V gene is TRBV4-1, the J gene TRBJ1-2, with TRBD1 as a possible D gene (5 bases). The V and J ends lost 0 bases and 4 bases respectively, with 12 bases between them. This CDR3 comprises 15 residues. From germline, CDR1 is MGHRA and CDR2 YSYEKL. Written as DNA, the CDR3 is TGCGCCAGCAGCCAAGAGCAGGGCCTCAGCTATGGCTACACCTTC. Protein sequence: CASSQEQGLSYGYTF.

The rearrangement uses TRBV6-4 and TRBJ2-2, with TRBD2 identical over 11 bases. The CDR3 totals 17 residues. The germline gives CDR1 MRHNA, CDR2 SNTAGT. Trimming removed 5 bases from V and 2 bases from J; junction bases left unmatched: 7. CDR3 region: CASSRSSGGLNTGELFF. The CDR3, as DNA: TGTGCCAGCAGTCGTTCTAGCGGGGGGCTTAACACCGGGGAGCTGTTTTTT.

This chain uses TRBV29-1 with TRBJ2-7; D is perhaps TRBD2 (6 bases). V was trimmed by 4 bases and J by 2 bases, leaving 12 bases between them. The CDR3 totals 13 residues. Germline V gene sequence: CDR1 SQVTM, CDR2 ANQGSEA. This CDR3 reads CSVAPSDAYEQYF. The CDR3 nucleotides read TGCAGCGTTGCTCCTAGCGACGCCTACGAGCAGTACTTC.

Notes on this clone: Relative to the germline gene, one junction end is altered; a read error may explain this. This sequence joins TRBV2 and TRBJ2-1; TRBD2 matches at 8 bases. This CDR3 is built from 16 residues. Per the germline V gene, CDR1 is SNHLY and CDR2 is FYNNEI. The CDR3 DNA sequence: TGTGCCGGCAGTGAAGCCGGGGGGGCCCCCTACAATGAGCAGTTCTTC. This sequence encodes CAGSEAGGAPYNEQFF.

The chain is built from TRBV7-7 and TRBJ2-1, with D possibly matching TRBD1 (5 bases). V gave up 1 base and J gave up 6 bases, with 10 bases separating them. Germline V gene lookup returns CDR1 SSHAT and CDR2 FNYEAQ (reference sequence). The CDR3 totals 14 residues. The CDR3 spells CASSLEAGSNEQFF. In DNA, the CDR3 is TGTGCCAGCAGCTTAGAGGCAGGGTCCAATGAGCAGTTCTTC.

A remark on this clone: The junction and the germline gene differ at one end; a read error may be behind it. The V and J genes are TRBV7-2 and TRBJ1-2, with 7 positions matching TRBD1. The CDR3 spans 18 residues. The germline V gene has CDR1 SGHTA and CDR2 FQGNSA. Here the CDR3 reads CASSFTGALPTSPYGYPF. The DNA for the CDR3 is TGTGCCAGCAGCTTCACAGGGGCCCTCCCGACTTCGCCCTATGGCTACCCCTTC.

The chain recombines TRBV4-1 with TRBJ1-6; D remains unclear. The CDR3 consists of 16 residues. The ends were cut back, 1 base at V and 5 bases at J, with 12 bases in the middle. CDR1 and CDR2 from the germline V gene are MGHRA and YSYEKL. For the CDR3, the DNA is TGCGCCAGCAGCCAAGTAAGCACAGACCATAATTCACCCCTCCACTTT. This translates into CASSQVSTDHNSPLHF.

The chain employs TRBV4-1 and TRBJ1-5; D is possibly TRBD1 (6 bases). This CDR3 region has 17 residues. Between the trimmed V and J ends, which lost 0 bases and 6 bases, there was a span of 18 bases. Germline assignment: CDR1 MGHRA and CDR2 YSYEKL. The CDR3 nucleotides read TGCGCCAGCAGCCAAGAAGTCGGCTACAGGGAGAGTCAGCCCCAGCATTTT. This sequence encodes CASSQEVGYRESQPQHF.